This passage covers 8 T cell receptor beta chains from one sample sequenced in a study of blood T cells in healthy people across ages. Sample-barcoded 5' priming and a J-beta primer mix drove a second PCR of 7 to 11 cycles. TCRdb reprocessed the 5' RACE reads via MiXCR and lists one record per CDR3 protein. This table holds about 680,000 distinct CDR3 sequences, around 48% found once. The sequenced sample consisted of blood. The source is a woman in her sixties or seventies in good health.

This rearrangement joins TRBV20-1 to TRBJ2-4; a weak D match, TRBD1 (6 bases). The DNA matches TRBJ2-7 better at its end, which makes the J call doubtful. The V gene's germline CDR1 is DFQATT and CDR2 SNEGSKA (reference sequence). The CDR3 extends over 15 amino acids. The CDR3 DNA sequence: TGCAGTGCTAGAGATTCACAGGGTTGGGAGAACGAGCAGTACTTC. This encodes CSARDSQGWENEQYF.

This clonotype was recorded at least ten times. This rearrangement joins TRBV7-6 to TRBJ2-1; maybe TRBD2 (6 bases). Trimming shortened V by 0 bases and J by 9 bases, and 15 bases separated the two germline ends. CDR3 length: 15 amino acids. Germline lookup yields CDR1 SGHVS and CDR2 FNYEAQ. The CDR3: CASSLAPGVGGEQFF. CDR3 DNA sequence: TGTGCCAGCAGCTTAGCGCCGGGAGTCGGGGGTGAGCAGTTCTTC.

CDR3 nucleotides: TGTGCCAGCAGCCCACGGGATCCAGCTAACTATGGCTACACCTTC. This translates into CASSPRDPANYGYTF. The chain joins TRBV11-2 to TRBJ1-2; D not resolved. The germline CDR1 and CDR2 sequences are SGHAT and FQNNGV. The CDR3 is 15 amino acids. V lost 5 bases and J 0 bases, leaving 13 bases between the germline ends.

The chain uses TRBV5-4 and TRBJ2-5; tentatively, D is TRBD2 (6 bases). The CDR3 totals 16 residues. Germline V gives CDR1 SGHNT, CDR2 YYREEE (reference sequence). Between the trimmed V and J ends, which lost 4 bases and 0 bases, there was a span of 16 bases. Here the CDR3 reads CASSPQRVGDQETQYF. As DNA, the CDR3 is TGTGCCAGCAGCCCCCAGCGGGTCGGGGACCAAGAGACCCAGTACTTC.

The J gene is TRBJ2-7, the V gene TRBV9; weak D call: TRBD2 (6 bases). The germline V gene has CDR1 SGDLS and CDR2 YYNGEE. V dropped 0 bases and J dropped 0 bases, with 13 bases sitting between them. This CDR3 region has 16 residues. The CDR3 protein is CASSVGGGISSYEQYF. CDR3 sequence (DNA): TGTGCCAGCAGCGTAGGTGGCGGGATTAGCTCCTACGAGCAGTACTTC.

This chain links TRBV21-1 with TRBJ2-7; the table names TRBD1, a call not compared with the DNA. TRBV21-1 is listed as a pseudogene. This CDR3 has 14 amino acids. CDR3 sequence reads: CASTQTGANYEQYF. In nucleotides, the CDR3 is TGTGCCAGCACCCAGACAGGGGCAAACTACGAGCAGTACTTC.

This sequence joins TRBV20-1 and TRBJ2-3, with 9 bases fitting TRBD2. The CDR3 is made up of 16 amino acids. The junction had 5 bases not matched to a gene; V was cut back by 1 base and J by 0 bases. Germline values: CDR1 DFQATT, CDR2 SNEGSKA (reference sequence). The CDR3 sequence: CSARVASGTSTDTQYF. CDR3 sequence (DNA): TGCAGTGCTAGAGTGGCTAGCGGGACTAGCACAGATACGCAGTATTTT.

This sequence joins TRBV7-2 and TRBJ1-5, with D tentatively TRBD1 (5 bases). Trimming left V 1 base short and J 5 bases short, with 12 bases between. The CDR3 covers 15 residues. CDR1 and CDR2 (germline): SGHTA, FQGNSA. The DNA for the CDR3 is TGTGCCAGCAGCTTAGGGACATTCAGCGATCAGCCCCAGCATTTT. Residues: CASSLGTFSDQPQHF.